Described below is a single T cell receptor beta chain sequence and its context. Its antigen is still unknown. The data are from a study of identical twins. MiXCR was run by TCRdb on the 5' RACE reads, yielding one entry per CDR3 protein. The profile shows roughly 570,000 distinct CDR3 sequences, 7.5% to 10% of them singletons. Study-wide results and limits: Insertions ran lower in abundant cord blood beta clonotypes, though not in memory repertoires. Conclusions rested on cross-sectional statistics rather than following the same donors. The study found that models underestimated out-of-frame TCR alpha sharing in monozygotic twins.

The germline CDR1 and CDR2 sequences are MNHEY and SVGEGT. This CDR3 spans 12 amino acids. The V and J ends lost 2 bases and 3 bases respectively, with 5 bases between them. This same sample was also part of a study on yellow fever vaccine responses in identical twins.

The rearrangement links TRBV6-2 or TRBV6-3 to TRBJ2-7; possibly TRBD2 for D (5 bases). The TCR comes from a woman younger than 30 in good health. The sample taken for sequencing was PBMCs. The CDR3 spells CASSYDYYEQYF. Here the CDR3 DNA reads TGTGCCAGCAGTTACGACTACTACGAGCAGTACTTC.